This entry lists 7 T cell receptor beta chains sequenced from one sample in a study of vaccination and CD4 T cells after COVID-19. The treatment is: roughly ten-day PBMC culture with coronavirus spike peptide pools or control peptides (ViraFEST assay). These receptors have no known antigen. Cultured CD4+ T-cell DNA underwent Oncomine TCR Beta short-read sequencing. TCRdb passed the PCR reads through MiXCR, listing each CDR3 protein once. The sample carries thousands of distinct CDR3 sequences, under 25% recorded once. Material: CD4+ T cells from blood, cultured in vitro. Source of these receptors: a human donor who had recovered from COVID-19.

The chain uses TRBV6-2 or TRBV6-3 and TRBJ2-1, with 8 nucleotides matching TRBD1. J lost 12 bases, V lost 2 bases, and 0 bases had no gene match. Germline V gene lookup returns CDR1 MNHEY and CDR2 SVGEGT. CDR3 size: 11 residues. This chain's CDR3 is CASSYGQGQFF. The CDR3, as DNA: TGTGCCAGCAGTTACGGACAGGGGCAGTTCTTC.

The sample holds a few counts of this clonotype. The CDR3 is CASSLKTRTDGYTF. CDR3 bases: TGTGCCAGCAGCTTGAAGACAAGGACAGATGGCTACACCTTC. This sequence joins TRBV5-4 and TRBJ1-2; a weak D match, TRBD1 (6 bases). Trimming took off 1 base at V and 6 bases at J, with 13 bases between the two ends. This CDR3 spans 14 amino acids. CDR1 is SGHNT, CDR2 YYREEE, per germline (reference sequence).

The chain couples TRBV5-1 to TRBJ2-7; 9 bases fit TRBD1. The CDR3 is 13 amino acids. The junction had 6 bases not matched to a gene; V was cut back by 5 bases and J by 6 bases. Germline loops: CDR1 SGHRS, CDR2 YFSETQ. CDR3 sequence: CASRMTGGTEQYF. As DNA, the CDR3 is TGCGCCAGCAGGATGACAGGGGGGACCGAGCAGTACTTC.

The chain joins TRBV12-3 or TRBV12-4 to TRBJ1-2; D gene ambiguous. This CDR3 contains 13 residues. Trimming took 5 bases from V and 2 from J, leaving 9 bases between them. The DNA for the CDR3 is TGTGCCAGCAGTAAAGGCTTGAACTATGGCTACACCTTC. It translates to CASSKGLNYGYTF.

V and J are TRBV7-9 and TRBJ1-2; 7 positions match TRBD1. Germline trimming cut 3 bases from V and 7 bases from J; bases unmatched to any gene: 5. The CDR3 covers 13 residues. CDR1 is SEHNR and CDR2 is FQNEAQ in the germline V gene (reference sequence). The CDR3 bases are TGTGCCAGCAGCTTGGTAGGGGGCAGTGGCTACACCTTC. It is translated as CASSLVGGSGYTF.

This clonotype is medium-sized within its sample. The V and J genes are TRBV5-6 and TRBJ1-5, with D perhaps TRBD1 (5 bases). The germline V and J ends were trimmed by 1 base and 6 bases, with 32 bases remaining between them. The germline CDR1 and CDR2 sequences are SGHDT and YYEEEE. The CDR3 sequence is 21 residues long. The CDR3 spells CASSLYSVWGSTGAVSQPQHF. The CDR3 DNA reads TGTGCCAGCAGCTTGTACAGCGTCTGGGGGTCGACGGGCGCGGTCTCTCAGCCCCAGCATTTT. Full variable domain (outside the CDR3, taken from reference TRBV5-6 and TRBJ1-5): DAGVTQSPTHLIKTRGQQVTLRCSPKSGHDTVSWYQQALGQGPQFIFQYYEEEERQRGNFPDRFSGHQFPNYSSELNVNALLLGDSALYLCASSLYSVWGSTGAVSQPQHFGDGTRLSIL.

This clonotype is medium-sized within its sample. V gene TRBV7-9 combines with J gene TRBJ1-1; D is unclear. The germline V and J ends were trimmed by 5 bases and 1 base, with 11 bases remaining between them. Germline assignment: CDR1 SEHNR and CDR2 FQNEAQ (reference sequence). The CDR3 extends over 14 amino acids. DNA for the CDR3: TGTGCCAGCAGCCCCCCACAGAGGAACACTGAAGCTTTCTTT. Its protein product is CASSPPQRNTEAFF.